The clone carrying this TCR beta chain was counted ten times or more. From germline, CDR1 is SGHDT and CDR2 YYEEEE. The CDR3 covers 14 residues. Trimming removed 0 bases at V and 3 bases at J, with 7 bases between. The sample is drawn from a study of T cells in Graves' hyperthyroidism and ophthalmopathy. The CDR3 regions of TCR beta were amplified from RNA transcripts. A first-round RT-PCR of the TCR CDR3 used the HTBI primer set. TCRdb called the multiplex PCR reads again in MiXCR, with one record for every CDR3 protein. This repertoire shows around 480,000 distinct CDR3 sequences, around 14% found once; its top ten account for 15% to 20%.

The rearrangement joins TRBV5-6 to TRBJ2-1, with D perhaps TRBD1 (6 bases). The sequence was obtained from a woman between 18 and 29 years old with Graves' hyperthyroidism. Specimen: blood. CDR3 residues: CASSLEDSYNEQFF. CDR3 bases: TGTGCCAGCAGCTTGGAGGACAGCTACAATGAGCAGTTCTTC. The full variable domain, in which reference TRBV5-6 and TRBJ2-1 provide the parts outside the CDR3, is DAGVTQSPTHLIKTRGQQVTLRCSPKSGHDTVSWYQQALGQGPQFIFQYYEEEERQRGNFPDRFSGHQFPNYSSELNVNALLLGDSALYLCASSLEDSYNEQFFGPGTRLTVL.